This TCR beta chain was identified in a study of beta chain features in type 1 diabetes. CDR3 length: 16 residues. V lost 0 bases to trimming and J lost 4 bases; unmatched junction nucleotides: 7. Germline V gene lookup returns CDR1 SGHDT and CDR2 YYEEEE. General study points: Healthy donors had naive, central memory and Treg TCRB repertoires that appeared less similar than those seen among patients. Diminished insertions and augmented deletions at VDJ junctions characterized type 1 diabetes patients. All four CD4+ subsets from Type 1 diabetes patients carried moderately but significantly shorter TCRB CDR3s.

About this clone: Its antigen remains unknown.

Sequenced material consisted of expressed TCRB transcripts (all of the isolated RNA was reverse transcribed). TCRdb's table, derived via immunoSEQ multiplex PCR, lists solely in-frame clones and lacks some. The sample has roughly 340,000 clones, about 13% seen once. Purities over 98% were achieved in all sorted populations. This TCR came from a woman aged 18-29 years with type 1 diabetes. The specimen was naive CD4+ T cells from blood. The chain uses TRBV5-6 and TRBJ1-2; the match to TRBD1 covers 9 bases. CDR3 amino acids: CASSLAEQGARYGYTF. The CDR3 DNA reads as TGTGCCAGCAGCTTGGCCGAACAGGGGGCTCGCTATGGCTACACCTTC.